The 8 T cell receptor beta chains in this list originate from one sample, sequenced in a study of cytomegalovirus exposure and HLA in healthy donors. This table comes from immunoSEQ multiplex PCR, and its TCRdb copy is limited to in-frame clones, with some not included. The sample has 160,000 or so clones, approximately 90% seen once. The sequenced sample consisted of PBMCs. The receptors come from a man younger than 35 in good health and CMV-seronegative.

CDR3 amino acids: CASSLGWTGEQPQHF. The CDR3 bases are TGTGCCAGCAGCCTTGGGTGGACAGGGGAGCAGCCCCAGCATTTT. The rearrangement uses TRBV5-6 and TRBJ1-5; 9 bases align to TRBD1. The CDR3 spans 15 residues. V was clipped by 4 bases and J by 7 bases; unmatched bases: 9. CDR1 and CDR2 (germline): SGHDT, YYEEEE.

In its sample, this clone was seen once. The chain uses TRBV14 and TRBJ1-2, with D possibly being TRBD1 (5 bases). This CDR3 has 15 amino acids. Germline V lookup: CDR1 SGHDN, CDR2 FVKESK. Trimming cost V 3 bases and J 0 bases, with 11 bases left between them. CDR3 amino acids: CASSQIQGSNYGYTF. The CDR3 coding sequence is TGTGCCAGCAGCCAGATCCAGGGTTCTAACTATGGCTACACCTTC.

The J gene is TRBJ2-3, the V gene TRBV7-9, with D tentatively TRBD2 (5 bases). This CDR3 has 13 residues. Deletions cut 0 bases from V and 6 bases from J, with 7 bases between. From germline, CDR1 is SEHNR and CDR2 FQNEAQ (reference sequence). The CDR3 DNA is TGTGCCAGCAGCTTAGCCCCGGGGGATACGCAGTATTTT. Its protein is CASSLAPGDTQYF.

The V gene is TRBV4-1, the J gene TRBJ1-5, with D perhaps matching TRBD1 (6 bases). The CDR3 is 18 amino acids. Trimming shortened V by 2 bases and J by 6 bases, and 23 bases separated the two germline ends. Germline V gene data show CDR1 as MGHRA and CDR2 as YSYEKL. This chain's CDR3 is CASSQRVPLEGGSQPQHF. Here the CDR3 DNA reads TGCGCCAGCAGCCAAAGAGTGCCACTAGAGGGGGGGAGTCAGCCCCAGCATTTT.

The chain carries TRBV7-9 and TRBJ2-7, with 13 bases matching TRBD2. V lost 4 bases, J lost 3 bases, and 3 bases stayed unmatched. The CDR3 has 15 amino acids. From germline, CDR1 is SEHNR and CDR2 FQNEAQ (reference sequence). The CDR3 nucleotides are TGTGCCAGCAGCTCCCGGACTAGCGGGAGCTACGAGCAGTACTTC. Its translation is CASSSRTSGSYEQYF.

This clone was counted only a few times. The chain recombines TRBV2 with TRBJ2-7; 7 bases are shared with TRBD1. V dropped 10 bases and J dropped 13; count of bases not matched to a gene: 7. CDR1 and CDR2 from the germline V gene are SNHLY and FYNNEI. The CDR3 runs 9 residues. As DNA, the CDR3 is TGTGCCACGGGACAGCCGACCTACGTC. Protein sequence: CATGQPTYV.

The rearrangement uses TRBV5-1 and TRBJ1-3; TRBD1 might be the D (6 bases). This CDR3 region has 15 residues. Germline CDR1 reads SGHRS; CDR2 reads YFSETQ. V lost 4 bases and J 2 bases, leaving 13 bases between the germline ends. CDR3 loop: CASSRLGGTGNTIYF. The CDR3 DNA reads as TGCGCCAGCAGCCGCCTAGGGGGAACTGGAAACACCATATATTTT.

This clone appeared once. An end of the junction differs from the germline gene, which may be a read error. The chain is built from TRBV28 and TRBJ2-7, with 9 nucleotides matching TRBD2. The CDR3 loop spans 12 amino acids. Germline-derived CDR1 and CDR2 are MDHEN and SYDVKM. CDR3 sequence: CASSLNGGGGHF. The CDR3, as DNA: TGTGCCAGCAGTTTAAATGGCGGGGGGGGACACTTC. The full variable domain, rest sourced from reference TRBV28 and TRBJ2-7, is DVKVTQSSRYLVKRTGEKVFLECVQDMDHENMFWYRQDPGLGLRLIYFSYDVKMKEKGDIPEGYSVSREKKERFSLILESASTNQTSMYLCASSLNGGGGHFGPGTRLTVT.